This entry describes one T cell receptor beta chain. The data were taken from a study of blood T cell repertoires in COVID-19. The assay was immunoSEQ multiplex PCR, and TCRdb's table has in-frame clones only and misses some. Of around 200,000 clones in the sample, under 85% are singletons; the top ten hold roughly 1.3%. The CDR3 is 14 residues long. Trimming took off 2 bases at V and 2 bases at J, with 10 bases between the two ends. Germline V gene sequence: CDR1 SGHTA, CDR2 FQGNSA. The chain uses TRBV7-2 and TRBJ2-7, with a weak D call TRBD2 (5 bases). Input material: peripheral blood. The TCR was taken from a woman in her thirties with COVID-19, enrolled during active disease. CDR3 region: CASSLMAGTYEQYF. Written as DNA, the CDR3 is TGTGCCAGCAGCTTAATGGCGGGCACCTACGAGCAGTACTTC.